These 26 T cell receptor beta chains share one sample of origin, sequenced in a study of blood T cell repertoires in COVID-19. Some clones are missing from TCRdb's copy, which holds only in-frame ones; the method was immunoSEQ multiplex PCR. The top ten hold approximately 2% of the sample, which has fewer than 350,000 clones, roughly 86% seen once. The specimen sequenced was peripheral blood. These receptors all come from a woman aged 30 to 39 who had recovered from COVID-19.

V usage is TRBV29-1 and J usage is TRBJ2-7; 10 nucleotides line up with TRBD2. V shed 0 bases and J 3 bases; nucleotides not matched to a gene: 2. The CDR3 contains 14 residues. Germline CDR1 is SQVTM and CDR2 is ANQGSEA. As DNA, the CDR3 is TGCAGCGTTGAAGAGTGGACTAGCGGCTACGAGCAGTACTTC. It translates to CSVEEWTSGYEQYF.

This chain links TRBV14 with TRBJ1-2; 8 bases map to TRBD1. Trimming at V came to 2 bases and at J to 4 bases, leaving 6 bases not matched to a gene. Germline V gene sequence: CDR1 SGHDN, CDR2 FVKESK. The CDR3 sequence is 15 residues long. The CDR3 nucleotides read TGTGCCAGCAGCCAACGGACAGGGAGATTCTATGGCTACACCTTC. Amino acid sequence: CASSQRTGRFYGYTF.

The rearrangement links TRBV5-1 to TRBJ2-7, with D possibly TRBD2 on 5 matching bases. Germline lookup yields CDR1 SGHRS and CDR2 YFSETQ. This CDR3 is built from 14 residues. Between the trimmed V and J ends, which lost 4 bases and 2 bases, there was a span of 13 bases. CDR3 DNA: TGCGCCAGCAGCGTCGGAGAGGGTCCCTACGAGCAGTACTTC. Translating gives CASSVGEGPYEQYF.

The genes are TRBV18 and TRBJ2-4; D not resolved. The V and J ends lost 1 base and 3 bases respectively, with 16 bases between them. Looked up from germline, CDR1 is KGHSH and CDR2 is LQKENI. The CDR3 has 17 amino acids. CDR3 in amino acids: CASSPRETLRNKNIQYF. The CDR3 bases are TGTGCCAGCTCACCACGAGAAACGCTACGTAACAAAAACATTCAGTACTTC.

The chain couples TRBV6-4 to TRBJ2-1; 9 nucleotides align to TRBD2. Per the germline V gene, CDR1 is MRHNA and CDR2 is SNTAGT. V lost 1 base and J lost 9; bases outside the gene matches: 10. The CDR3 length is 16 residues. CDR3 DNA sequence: TGTGCCAGCAGTGACTTGGCGGGAGGGCCGGGGAGTGAGCAGTTCTTC. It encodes CASSDLAGGPGSEQFF.

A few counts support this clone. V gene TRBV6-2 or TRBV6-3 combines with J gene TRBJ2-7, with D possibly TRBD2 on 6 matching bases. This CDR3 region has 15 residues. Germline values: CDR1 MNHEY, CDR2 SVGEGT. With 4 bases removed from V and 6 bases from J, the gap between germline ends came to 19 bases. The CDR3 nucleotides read TGTGCCAGCAGTTTCGGAGGGACGGAGACTAGCGAGCAGTACTTC. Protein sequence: CASSFGGTETSEQYF.

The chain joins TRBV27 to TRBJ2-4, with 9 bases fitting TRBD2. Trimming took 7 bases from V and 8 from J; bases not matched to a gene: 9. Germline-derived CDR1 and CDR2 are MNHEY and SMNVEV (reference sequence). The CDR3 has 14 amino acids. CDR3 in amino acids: CASKWASGTDIQYF. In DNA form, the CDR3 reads TGTGCCAGCAAGTGGGCTAGCGGGACAGACATTCAGTACTTC.

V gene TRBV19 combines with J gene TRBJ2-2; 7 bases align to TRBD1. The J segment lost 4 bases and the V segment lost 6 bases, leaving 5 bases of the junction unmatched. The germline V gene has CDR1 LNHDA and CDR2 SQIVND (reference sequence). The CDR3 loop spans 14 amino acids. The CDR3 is CASRWTGATGELFF. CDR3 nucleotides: TGTGCCAGTAGATGGACAGGAGCCACCGGGGAGCTGTTTTTT.

The CDR3 spells CAWSITGNQPQHF. The CDR3 DNA follows: TGTGCCTGGAGTATAACAGGGAACCAGCCCCAGCATTTT. The chain employs TRBV30 and TRBJ1-5; possible D gene TRBD1, 6 bases. This CDR3 has 13 amino acids. Trimming removed 2 bases at V and 7 bases at J, with 12 bases between. Germline V gives CDR1 GTSNPN, CDR2 SVGIG (reference sequence).

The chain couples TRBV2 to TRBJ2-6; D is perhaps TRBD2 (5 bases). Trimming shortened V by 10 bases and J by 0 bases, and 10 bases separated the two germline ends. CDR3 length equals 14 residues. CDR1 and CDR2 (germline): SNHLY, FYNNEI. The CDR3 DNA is TGTGCCATCGGACGGGACTCTGGGGCCAACGTCCTGACTTTC. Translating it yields CAIGRDSGANVLTF.

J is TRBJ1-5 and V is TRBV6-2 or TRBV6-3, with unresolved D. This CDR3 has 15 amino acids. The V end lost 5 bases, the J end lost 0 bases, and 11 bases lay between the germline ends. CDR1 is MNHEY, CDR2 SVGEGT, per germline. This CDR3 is CASSTESGSNQPQHF. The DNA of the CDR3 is TGTGCCAGCAGTACAGAGAGTGGTAGCAATCAGCCCCAGCATTTT.

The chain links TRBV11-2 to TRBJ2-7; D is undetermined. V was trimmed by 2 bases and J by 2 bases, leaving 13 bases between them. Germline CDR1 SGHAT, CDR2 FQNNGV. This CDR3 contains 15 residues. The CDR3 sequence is CASSLHQRAPYEQYF. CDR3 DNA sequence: TGTGCCAGCAGCTTACATCAGCGAGCCCCCTACGAGCAGTACTTC.

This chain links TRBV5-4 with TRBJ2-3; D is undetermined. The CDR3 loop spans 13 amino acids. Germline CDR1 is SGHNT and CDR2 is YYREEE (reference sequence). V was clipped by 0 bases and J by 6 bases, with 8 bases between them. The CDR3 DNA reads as TGTGCCAGCAGCTTGGAGCCCCTGGATACGCAGTATTTT. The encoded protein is CASSLEPLDTQYF.

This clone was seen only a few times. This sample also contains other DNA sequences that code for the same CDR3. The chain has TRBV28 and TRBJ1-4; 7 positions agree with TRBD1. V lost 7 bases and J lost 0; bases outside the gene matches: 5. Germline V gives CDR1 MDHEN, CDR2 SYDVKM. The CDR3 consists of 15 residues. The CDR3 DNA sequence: TGTGCCAGCACCGGGACAGCCGCAACTAATGAAAAACTGTTTTTT. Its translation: CASTGTAATNEKLFF.

In nucleotides, the CDR3 is TGTGCCAGCAGCTTAATGCAGGGCCCTGAAGCTTTCTTT. This codes for CASSLMQGPEAFF. This chain connects TRBV7-9 to TRBJ1-1, with D possibly matching TRBD1 (5 bases). Germline-derived CDR1 and CDR2 are SEHNR and FQNEAQ (reference sequence). CDR3 size: 13 residues. The germline V and J ends were trimmed by 2 bases and 6 bases, with 10 bases remaining between them.

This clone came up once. Written as DNA, the CDR3 is TGCGCCAGCAGCCAAGGTAGCCTAGCGGCGGGGGAGACCCAGTACTTC. Its translation: CASSQGSLAAGETQYF. The V and J genes are TRBV4-3 and TRBJ2-5; 7 bases map to TRBD2. Unmatched junction bases numbered 10, after V lost 1 base and J lost 5 bases. CDR3 size: 16 residues. Germline values: CDR1 LGHNA, CDR2 YSLEER.

The DNA of the CDR3 is TGCGCCAGCAGCTTGGGGGGCGCAAGCTCTGGAAACACCATATATTTT. This encodes CASSLGGASSGNTIYF. The chain joins TRBV5-1 to TRBJ1-3, with D maybe TRBD1 (5 bases). This CDR3 contains 16 residues. V lost 0 bases and J 0 bases, leaving 10 bases between the germline ends. Germline V gene lookup returns CDR1 SGHRS and CDR2 YFSETQ.

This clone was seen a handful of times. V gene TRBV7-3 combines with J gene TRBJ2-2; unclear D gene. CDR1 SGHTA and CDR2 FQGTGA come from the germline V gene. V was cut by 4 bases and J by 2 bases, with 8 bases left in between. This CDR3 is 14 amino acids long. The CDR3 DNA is TGTGCCAGCAGCTCCTCTAGAAACACCGGGGAGCTGTTTTTT. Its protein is CASSSSRNTGELFF. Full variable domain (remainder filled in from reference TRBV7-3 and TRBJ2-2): GAGVSQTPSNKVTEKGKYVELRCDPISGHTALYWYRQSLGQGPEFLIYFQGTGAADDSGLPNDRFFAVRPEGSVSTLKIQRTERGDSAVYLCASSSSRNTGELFFGEGSRLTVL.

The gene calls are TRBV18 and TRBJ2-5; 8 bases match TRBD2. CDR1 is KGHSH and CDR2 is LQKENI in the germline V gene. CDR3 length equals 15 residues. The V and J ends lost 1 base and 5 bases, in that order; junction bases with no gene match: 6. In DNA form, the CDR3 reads TGTGCCAGCTCACCACTATGGACTAGCAGGGAGACCCAGTACTTC. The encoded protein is CASSPLWTSRETQYF.

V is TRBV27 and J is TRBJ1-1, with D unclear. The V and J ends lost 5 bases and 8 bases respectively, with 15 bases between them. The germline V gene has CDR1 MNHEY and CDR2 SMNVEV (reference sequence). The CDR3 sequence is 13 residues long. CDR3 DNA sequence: TGTGCCAGCAGTACTAAACCGGGAGGCGAAGCTTTCTTT. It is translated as CASSTKPGGEAFF.

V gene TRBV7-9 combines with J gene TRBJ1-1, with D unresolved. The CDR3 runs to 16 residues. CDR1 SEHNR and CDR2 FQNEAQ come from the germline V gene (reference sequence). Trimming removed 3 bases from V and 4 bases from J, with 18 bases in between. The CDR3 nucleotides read TGTGCCAGCAGCTTCAGCGGTCCGTCCGGGAGCACTGAAGCTTTCTTT. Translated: CASSFSGPSGSTEAFF.

This chain's CDR3 is CASMGVAGASYEQYF. DNA of the CDR3: TGTGCCAGCATGGGGGTAGCGGGGGCGTCCTACGAGCAGTACTTC. The chain carries TRBV6-5 and TRBJ2-7; 9 positions match TRBD2. The CDR3 has 15 amino acids. V shed 7 bases, J shed 1 base, and the junction held 8 bases outside the gene matches. CDR1 and CDR2 from the germline V gene are MNHEY and SVGAGI.

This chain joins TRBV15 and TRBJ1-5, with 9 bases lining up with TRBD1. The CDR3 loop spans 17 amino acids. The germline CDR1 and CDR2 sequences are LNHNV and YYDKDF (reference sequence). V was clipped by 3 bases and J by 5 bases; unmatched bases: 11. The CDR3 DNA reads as TGTGCCACCAGCAGGCCTCGACTTACAGGGGGCGATCAGCCCCAGCATTTT. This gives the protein CATSRPRLTGGDQPQHF.

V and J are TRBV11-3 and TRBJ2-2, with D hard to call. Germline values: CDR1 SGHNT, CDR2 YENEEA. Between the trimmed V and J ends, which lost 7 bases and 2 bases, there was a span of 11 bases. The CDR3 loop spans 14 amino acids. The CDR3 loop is CASTQGENTGELFF. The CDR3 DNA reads TGTGCCAGCACCCAAGGAGAAAACACCGGGGAGCTGTTTTTT.

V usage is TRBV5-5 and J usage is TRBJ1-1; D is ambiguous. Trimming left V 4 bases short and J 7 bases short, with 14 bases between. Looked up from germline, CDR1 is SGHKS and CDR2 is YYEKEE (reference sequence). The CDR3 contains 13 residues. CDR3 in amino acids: CASSNSVYGEAFF. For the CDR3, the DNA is TGTGCCAGCAGCAACAGTGTATATGGTGAAGCTTTCTTT.

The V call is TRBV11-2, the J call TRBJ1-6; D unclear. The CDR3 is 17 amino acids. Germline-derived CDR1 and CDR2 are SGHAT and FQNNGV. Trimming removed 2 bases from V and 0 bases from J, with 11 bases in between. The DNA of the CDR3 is TGTGCCAGCAGCTTAATCATTGCGAGCTCCTATAATTCACCCCTCCACTTT. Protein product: CASSLIIASSYNSPLHF.